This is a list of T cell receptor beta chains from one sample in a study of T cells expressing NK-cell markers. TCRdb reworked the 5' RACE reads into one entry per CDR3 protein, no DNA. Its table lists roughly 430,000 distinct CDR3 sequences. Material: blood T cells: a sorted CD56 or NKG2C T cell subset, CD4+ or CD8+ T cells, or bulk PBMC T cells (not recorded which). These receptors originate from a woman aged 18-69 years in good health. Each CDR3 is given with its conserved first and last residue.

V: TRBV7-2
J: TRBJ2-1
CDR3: CASSAHRARNNEQFF

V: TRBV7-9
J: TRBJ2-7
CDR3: CASRPTSSYEQYF

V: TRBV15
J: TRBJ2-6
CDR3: CATSSMTAGANVLTF

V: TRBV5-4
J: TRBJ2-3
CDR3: CASSLPGKIDTQYF

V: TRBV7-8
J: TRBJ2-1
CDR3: CASSLEVPRSSYNEQFF

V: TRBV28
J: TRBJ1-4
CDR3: CASGDSGGEKLFF

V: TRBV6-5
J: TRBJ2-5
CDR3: CASSYSDRGGETQYF

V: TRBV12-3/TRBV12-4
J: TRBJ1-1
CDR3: CASNLGGNTEAFF

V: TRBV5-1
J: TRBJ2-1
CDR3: CASSSRGGHDEQFF

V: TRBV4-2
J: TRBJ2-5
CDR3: CASSQREARRIQETQYF

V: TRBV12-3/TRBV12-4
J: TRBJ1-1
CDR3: CASSFRDRETEAFF

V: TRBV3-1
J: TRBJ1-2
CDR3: CASSPTPAAGPASYGYTF

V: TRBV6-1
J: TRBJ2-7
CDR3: CASSDSGGFAYEQYF

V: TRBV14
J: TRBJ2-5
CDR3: CASSPRLAGAQETQYF

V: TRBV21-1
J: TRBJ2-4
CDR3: CASSKGLLAKNIQYF

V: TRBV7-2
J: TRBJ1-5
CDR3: CASSLDRVGKQPQHF

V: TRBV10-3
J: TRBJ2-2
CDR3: CAIRTGGTGELFF

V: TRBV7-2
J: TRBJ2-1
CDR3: CASGDHNEQFF

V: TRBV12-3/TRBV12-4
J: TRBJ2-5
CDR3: CASSLGDQETQYF

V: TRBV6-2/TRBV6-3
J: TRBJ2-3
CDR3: CASSYSGGATTDTQYF

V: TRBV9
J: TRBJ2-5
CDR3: CASRGEQETQYF

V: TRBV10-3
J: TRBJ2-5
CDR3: CAISELTGTFQETQYF

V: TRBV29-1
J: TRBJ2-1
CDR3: CSVEEVEIAVYNEQFF

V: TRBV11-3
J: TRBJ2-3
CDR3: CASSPSGTGTDTQYF

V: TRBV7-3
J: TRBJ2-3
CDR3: CASSLSPGGPDTQYF

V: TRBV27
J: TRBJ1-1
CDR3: CASSLLGRYTEAFF

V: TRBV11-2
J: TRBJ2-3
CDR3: CASSLGRLPRDTQYF

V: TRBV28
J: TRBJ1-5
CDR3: CASSSPGQGNQPQHF

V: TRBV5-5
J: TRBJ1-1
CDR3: CASSLVVDRVAEAFF

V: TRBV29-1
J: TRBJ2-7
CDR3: CSVEEEGGQGGSYEQYF

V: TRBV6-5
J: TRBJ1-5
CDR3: CASSLGLGSGAGSPQHF

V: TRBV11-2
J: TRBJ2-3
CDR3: CASSLGIIDTQYF

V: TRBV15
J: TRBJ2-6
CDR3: CATSGQARDPGANVLTF

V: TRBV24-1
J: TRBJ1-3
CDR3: CATSDGGNTIYF

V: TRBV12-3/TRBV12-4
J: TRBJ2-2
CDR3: CASTGQVGTGELFF

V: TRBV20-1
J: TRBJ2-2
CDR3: CSARQGANTGELFF

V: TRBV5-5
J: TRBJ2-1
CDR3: CASSLGGSGGREQFF

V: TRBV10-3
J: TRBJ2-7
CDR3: CAISDLGPYEQYF

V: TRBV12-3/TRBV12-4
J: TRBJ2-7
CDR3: CASSPGPGGEQYF

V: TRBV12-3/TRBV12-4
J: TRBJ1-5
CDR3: CASSLHGSNQPQHF

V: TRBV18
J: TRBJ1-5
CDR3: CASSRVGEGAHQPQHF

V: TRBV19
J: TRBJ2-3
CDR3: CASSPQLAKTDTQYF